A single count supports the clone carrying this T cell receptor (beta chain). Its antigen is not identified. Per-sample PBMC isolation yielded at least 6.5 million cells. At least 6 micrograms of total RNA were extracted per sample. V was shortened by 3 bases and J by 4 bases, with 16 bases between the two germline ends. The CDR3 spans 16 residues. Germline assignment: CDR1 MNHNS and CDR2 SASEGT. Primed by a sample-barcoded 5' primer and a J-beta primer mix, a second PCR proceeded for about 7 to 11 cycles. Via MiXCR, TCRdb re-called the 5' RACE reads, giving one row per CDR3 protein. The sample lists 790,000 or so distinct CDR3 sequences, roughly 50% seen once, with 25% to 30% in the top ten. This sample stems from a study of blood T cells in healthy people across ages. Whole-study findings and limits: Long-lived donors exceeded aged donors in naive CD4+ cells and diversity. When one million T cells were used, diversity estimates were thought to be underestimates.

The sequencing input was blood. The clonotype comes from a man aged 40-55 years in good health. The V and J genes are TRBV6-1 and TRBJ2-1; D possibly uses TRBD1 or TRBD2 (6 bases each). The CDR3 protein is CASSDGRERGYNEQFF. CDR3 DNA: TGTGCCAGCAGTGACGGACGGGAGAGGGGGTACAATGAGCAGTTCTTC.